Below, 5 T cell receptor beta chains from the same sample are listed, as sequenced in a study of CD8 T cells in ankylosing spondylitis (dated by TCRdb to between 2016 and 2019). The library relied on 5' RACE. Instrument used: Illumina HiSeq 2500. TCRdb redid the processing of the public reads, applying fastp at Q25 and MiXCR, and retained in-frame beta chains. Rows with a matching CDR3 protein are joined into one entry that keeps the most common DNA and genes. Here the sample has about 340,000 distinct CDR3 sequences; roughly 15% occur a single time. The ten largest make up roughly 0.99% of the sample. Sequencing used blood, either unsorted or a sorted T cell fraction (not recorded which). The receptors were gathered from a male donor with ankylosing spondylitis or in good health (not recorded which).

This clonotype was recorded a few times. The CDR3 DNA reads as TGTGCCAGCATGGGCAGGGAATATGGCTACACCTTC. Translation: CASMGREYGYTF. The chain recombines TRBV2 with TRBJ1-2, with D tentatively TRBD1 (5 bases). CDR3 length: 12 amino acids. CDR1 SNHLY and CDR2 FYNNEI come from the germline V gene. V dropped 7 bases and J dropped 5 bases, with 11 bases sitting between them. The complete variable domain, with remaining parts taken from reference TRBV2 and TRBJ1-2, reads EPEVTQTPSHQVTQMGQEVILRCVPISNHLYFYWYRQILGQKVEFLVSFYNNEISEKSEIFDDQFSVERPDGSNFTLKIRSTKLEDSAMYFCASMGREYGYTFGSGTRLTVV.

The chain couples TRBV5-5 to TRBJ2-4; TRBD1 matches 7 bases. The CDR3 is 14 amino acids. Per germline, CDR1 SGHKS and CDR2 YYEKEE (reference sequence). After removal of 3 bases from V and 6 bases from J, the junction contained 6 bases not matched to a gene. The DNA of the CDR3 is TGTGCCAGCAGCTCGACAGGGCCGGGAAACATTCAGTACTTC. As protein: CASSSTGPGNIQYF.

This chain joins TRBV6-5 and TRBJ2-5, with 10 bases aligning to TRBD2. The CDR3 length is 17 residues. Germline trimming cut 1 base from V and 4 bases from J; bases unmatched to any gene: 9. Germline CDR1 and CDR2: MNHEY and SVGAGI. DNA for the CDR3: TGTGCCAGCAGTTACTGGAGCGGGAGGGCTGGTAGAGAGACCCAGTACTTC. Translation gives CASSYWSGRAGRETQYF.

This clonotype occurred a few times. The chain carries TRBV10-3 and TRBJ2-3; TRBD2 matches 7 bases. CDR3 length: 12 residues. The germline gives CDR1 ENHRY, CDR2 SYGVKD. With V trimmed by 10 bases and J by 1 base, 2 bases remained unmatched. CDR3 nucleotide sequence: TGTGCCACTAGCGGACGCACAGATACGCAGTATTTT. Its protein is CATSGRTDTQYF.

This clonotype was seen many times. The chain has TRBV7-2 and TRBJ1-3; perhaps TRBD1 as D (6 bases). The CDR3 totals 15 residues. The germline V and J ends were trimmed by 1 base and 4 bases, with 11 bases remaining between them. Per the germline V gene, CDR1 is SGHTA and CDR2 is FQGNSA. The CDR3 DNA reads as TGTGCCAGCAGCTTAGGGGGGGCACACGGAAACACCATATATTTT. Translating gives CASSLGGAHGNTIYF.